Listed below are T cell receptor beta chains from one sample, sequenced in a study of cytomegalovirus exposure and HLA in healthy donors. Profiling relied on immunoSEQ multiplex PCR, and the TCRdb table lists in-frame clones only, not all of them. The table includes roughly 170,000 clones, less than 85% detected once. The source material was PBMCs. These receptors originate from a male donor in good health and CMV-seronegative. Both conserved end residues are trimmed from each CDR3. Each record gives: V gene, J gene, clone size, CDR3 protein. Size tells how often a clone was seen (once, few, many) or the class of an expanded clone, and some rows leave it out.

TRBV9	TRBJ2-2	NA	ASSVREAGELF
TRBV7-6	TRBJ2-3	NA	ASSLVIVSGRTDTQY
TRBV6-5	TRBJ2-5	NA	ASIGQNAQETQY
TRBV27	TRBJ2-5	NA	ASSLRGLSGFFQETQY
TRBV27	TRBJ2-1	NA	ASSFPGLAERGEQF
TRBV5-4	TRBJ1-3	NA	ASSSGVGGNTIY
TRBV6-6	TRBJ1-5	NA	ASSPEVWNQPQH
TRBV28	TRBJ2-7	NA	ASRSGSYEQY
TRBV14	TRBJ2-7	NA	ASRGQGSIEQY
TRBV10-3	TRBJ2-3	NA	AISPAGQVGTDTQY
TRBV19	TRBJ1-1	NA	ASSISGSNTEAF
TRBV19	TRBJ2-2	NA	ASIQGTNTGELF
TRBV7-9	TRBJ1-1	NA	ASSHTLQGLTSTEAF
TRBV30	TRBJ2-1	NA	AWSAGTGGAYNEQF
TRBV6-4	TRBJ2-1	NA	ASGPLAGGIEQF
TRBV10-3	TRBJ1-2	once	AISPRTGNGYT
TRBV5-8	TRBJ1-5	NA	ASTGTGVQPQH
TRBV5-1	TRBJ2-1	NA	ASSLASGGHNEQF
TRBV15	TRBJ1-2	few	ATSTHGPREIT
TRBV29-1	TRBJ1-2	NA	SAGGVYGYT
TRBV15	TRBJ2-3	NA	ATSRTPTRRVSTDTQY
TRBV7-2	TRBJ1-6	NA	ASSLAIRDNSPLH
TRBV5-4	TRBJ1-2	NA	ASSLGGRGANYGYT
TRBV30	TRBJ1-1	NA	AWSVANTEAF
TRBV18	TRBJ1-4	NA	ASSLPTAQNEKLF
TRBV6-5	TRBJ2-6	NA	ASSYSSSGGANVLT
TRBV2	TRBJ1-5	NA	ASTETGGMQPQH
TRBV9	TRBJ2-4	NA	ASSLGTGSLY
TRBV7-9	TRBJ1-1	few	SSSKSNTEAF
TRBV2	TRBJ2-5	NA	ASSLGLAGKETQY
TRBV2	TRBJ2-1	NA	ASRFDRGTHNEQF
TRBV30	TRBJ1-5	NA	AWGTVRDQPQH
TRBV6-5	TRBJ1-3	NA	ASSYSGSPGNTIY
TRBV5-4	TRBJ2-7	few	ASSEGTSGSMEY
TRBV9	TRBJ1-1	once	ASSVETTGWVDTEAF
TRBV5-1	TRBJ2-2	NA	ASSSGLAGNTGELF
TRBV6-6	TRBJ2-2	NA	ASRPGDNTGELF
TRBV10-3	TRBJ2-5	NA	AISRSKQQETQY
TRBV10-3	TRBJ1-3	NA	AISEFQGLSGNTIY
TRBV18	TRBJ1-1	few	ASSPPSRQNTEAF
TRBV7-3	TRBJ2-3	NA	ASSLTGTPGTDTQY
TRBV21-1	TRBJ2-1	once	ASSKERTGTLNEQF
TRBV11-2	TRBJ1-6	few	ASSQVAVDSPLH
TRBV4-1	TRBJ1-5	NA	ASSQTGGSQPQH
TRBV10-3	TRBJ1-1	few	AIRVTGMNTEAF
TRBV7-2	TRBJ2-2	NA	ASSESVGGGVNTGELF
TRBV5-8	TRBJ1-2	NA	ASRLQGRGYT
TRBV28	TRBJ1-5	NA	ASRTDDIQPQH
TRBV27	TRBJ1-1	NA	ASSLSGTGVSSEAF
TRBV27	TRBJ2-5	NA	ASSRYPLVGQETQY
TRBV6-1	TRBJ2-7	NA	ASSGAPFYEQY
TRBV6-6	TRBJ2-3	NA	ASSIAGGQDTQY
TRBV15	TRBJ2-1	NA	ATSRDPSLIYNEQF
TRBV5-1	TRBJ2-3	once	ASSPAVADHTDTQY
TRBV23-1	TRBJ2-3	NA	ASSQSDRENADTQY